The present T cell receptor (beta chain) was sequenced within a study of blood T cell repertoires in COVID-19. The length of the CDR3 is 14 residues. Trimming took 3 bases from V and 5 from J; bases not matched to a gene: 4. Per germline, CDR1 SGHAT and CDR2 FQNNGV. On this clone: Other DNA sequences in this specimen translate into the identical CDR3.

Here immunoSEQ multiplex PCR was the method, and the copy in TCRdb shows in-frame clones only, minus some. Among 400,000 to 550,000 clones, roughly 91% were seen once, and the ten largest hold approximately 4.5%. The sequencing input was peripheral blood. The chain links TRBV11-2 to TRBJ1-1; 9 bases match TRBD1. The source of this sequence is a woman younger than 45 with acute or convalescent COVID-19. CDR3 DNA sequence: TGTGCCAGCAGCTTGGGACAGGGTGGGACTGAAGCTTTCTTT. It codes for CASSLGQGGTEAFF.